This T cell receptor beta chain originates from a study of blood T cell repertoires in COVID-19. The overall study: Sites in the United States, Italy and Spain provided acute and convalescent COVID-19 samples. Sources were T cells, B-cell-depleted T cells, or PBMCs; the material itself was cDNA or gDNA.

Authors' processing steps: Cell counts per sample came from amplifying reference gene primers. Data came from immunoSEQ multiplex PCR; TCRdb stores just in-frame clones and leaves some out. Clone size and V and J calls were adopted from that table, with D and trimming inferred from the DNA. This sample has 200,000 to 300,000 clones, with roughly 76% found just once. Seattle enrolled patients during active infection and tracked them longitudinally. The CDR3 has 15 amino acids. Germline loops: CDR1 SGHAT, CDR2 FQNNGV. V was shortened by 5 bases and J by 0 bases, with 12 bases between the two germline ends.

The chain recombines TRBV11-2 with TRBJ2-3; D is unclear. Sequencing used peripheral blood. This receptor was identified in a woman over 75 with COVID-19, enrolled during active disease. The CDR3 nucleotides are TGTGCCAGCAGCGTCCCCCTTAGTAGCACAGATACGCAGTATTTT. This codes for CASSVPLSSTDTQYF.